This note documents a single T cell receptor (beta chain) sequence. The observed sequence ends 3 residues before the CDR3 terminus, with the missing tail filled in from the germline J gene. The protocol was immunoSEQ multiplex PCR, while the TCRdb copy is restricted to in-frame clones and leaves out a portion. The sample is made up of under 35,000 clones, and the top ten hold approximately 20% of it. CDR3 length: 15 residues. Germline trimming cut 4 bases from V and 5 bases from J; bases unmatched to any gene: 5. Germline V gives CDR1 LGHDT, CDR2 YNNKEL (reference sequence). The source of the sample is a study of T cells in women clearing cervical HPV infection. About the study: No precancer developed; the control's incident HPV16 infection cleared within 12 months. HLA type could not be excluded as a confounder. Case blood was drawn when the lesion was first found; control blood after infection became undetectable.

The chain links TRBV3-1 (or the pseudogene TRBV3-2) to TRBJ2-1; TRBD1 matches 10 bases. Material for sequencing was blood buffy coat. The source of this sequence is a woman aged 18 to 75 with a cervical HPV16 infection that either progressed to CIN3+ or cleared (not recorded which). Partial CDR3 DNA: TGTGCCAGCAGCCTACCGGGACAGGGGCACAATGAG. Translating gives CASSLPGQGHNE. The whole CDR3 region reads CASSLPGQGHNEQFF.